The 5 T cell receptor beta chains below all came from one sample that was sequenced in a study of Ad26.COV2.S vaccination and SARS-CoV-2 variants. The assay was immunoSEQ multiplex PCR, and TCRdb's table has in-frame clones only and misses some. The table records approximately 500,000 clones, around nine tenths of them present only once. As to treatment: about 20 received Ad26.COV2.S at low or high dose, single or two shots; roughly 5 received placebo; per-sample allocation not given. Vaccine and placebo recipients were sampled on day 63 after the first injection. Sequenced here: peripheral blood, sampled in a trial of Ad26.COV2.S vaccine versus placebo. The receptors here all came from a person aged 18-65 years who received the Ad26.COV2.S COVID-19 vaccine or a placebo.

DNA for the CDR3: TGTGCCTGGAGTGTAGGCTCGCCAGGGACCTCACCCCTCCACTTT. Protein product: CAWSVGSPGTSPLHF. The V gene is TRBV30, the J gene TRBJ1-6; the D gene is possibly TRBD1 (5 bases). Deletions cut 0 bases from V and 10 bases from J, with 16 bases between. CDR1 and CDR2 (germline): GTSNPN, SVGIG (reference sequence). The CDR3 is made up of 15 amino acids.

J is TRBJ2-3 and V is TRBV5-4; TRBD2 matches at 9 bases. The CDR3 length is 17 residues. Per germline, CDR1 SGHNT and CDR2 YYREEE (reference sequence). With V trimmed by 0 bases and J by 7 bases, 12 bases remained unmatched. The CDR3 nucleotides are TGTGCCAGCAGCTTGGCCATGGCGGGAGGGAGGGGGAATACGCAGTATTTT. This codes for CASSLAMAGGRGNTQYF.

The V and J genes are TRBV18 and TRBJ1-2; the D gene is possibly TRBD1 (5 bases). V shed 3 bases and J shed 0 bases, with 11 bases lying between them. CDR3 length: 15 residues. Germline V CDR1 and CDR2: KGHSH, LQKENI. The CDR3 DNA follows: TGTGCCAGCTCACCGGACGGGACTTCTAACTATGGCTACACCTTC. This codes for CASSPDGTSNYGYTF.

The rearrangement uses TRBV30 and TRBJ1-2, with D perhaps TRBD1 (5 bases). V lost 7 bases to trimming and J lost 4 bases, with 13 bases between them. The CDR3 is 12 amino acids. The germline CDR1 and CDR2 sequences are GTSNPN and SVGIG (reference sequence). The CDR3 DNA reads as TGTGCCTCCTCCGGGACCGCCTATGGCTACACCTTC. Protein: CASSGTAYGYTF.

The rearrangement uses TRBV5-1 and TRBJ2-3; D gene uncertain. V lost 3 bases and J 2 bases, leaving 13 bases between the germline ends. Germline loops: CDR1 SGHRS, CDR2 YFSETQ. There are 15 residues in the CDR3. This chain's CDR3 is CASSSQTLLTDTQYF. CDR3 DNA: TGCGCCAGCAGCTCGCAGACTCTCCTCACAGATACGCAGTATTTT. The full variable domain, completed using reference TRBV5-1 and TRBJ2-3, is KAGVTQTPRYLIKTRGQQVTLSCSPISGHRSVSWYQQTPGQGLQFLFEYFSETQRNKGNFPGRFSGRQFSNSRSEMNVSTLELGDSALYLCASSSQTLLTDTQYFGPGTRLTVL.